This TCR beta chain was documented in a study of CD8+ T cells in alopecia areata. Study results and limitations: Amid tofacitinib therapy, many expanded lesional clones stayed present in scalp and blood.

Stated treatment: oral pan-JAK inhibitor, 5-10 mg twice daily. It was from alopecia areata patients that lesional scalp punch biopsies and peripheral blood were collected. In the case of this clone: As yet, its antigen is unknown.

TCR sequencing used cDNA made by reverse transcription of extracted RNA. Profiling relied on immunoSEQ multiplex PCR, and the TCRdb table lists in-frame clones only, not all of them. The sample contains about 180,000 clones, about 61% of which appear only once. The receptor's source is a human donor with alopecia areata. The specimen comprised CD4+ T cells sorted from blood, sampled between weeks 55 and 65, from a patient treated with tofacitinib.

The CDR3 reads CATSRDFTETQYF. CDR3 coding DNA: TGTGCCACCAGCAGGGACTTCACAGAGACCCAGTACTTC. The chain is built from TRBV15 and TRBJ2-5, with D possibly being TRBD2 (5 bases). The V gene's germline CDR1 is LNHNV and CDR2 YYDKDF (reference sequence). The CDR3 spans 13 residues. Trimming took 3 bases from V and 4 from J, leaving 9 bases between them. Full variable domain (missing parts from reference TRBV15 and TRBJ2-5): DAMVIQNPRYQVTQFGKPVTLSCSQTLNHNVMYWYQQKSSQAPKLLFHYYDKDFNNEADTPDNFQSRRPNTSFCFLDIRSPGLGDTAMYLCATSRDFTETQYFGPGTRLLVL.